This TCR beta chain was obtained from a study of CD8+ T cells in alopecia areata. At the level of the study: Patients in the study were on tofacitinib for 6 to 18 months, then off it for 6 months. Study results and caveats: Normal skin's resident alphabeta T cells are sequenced alongside lesional scalp T cells.

Sequencing templates came from extracted RNA that was reverse transcribed into cDNA. Measured with immunoSEQ multiplex PCR; TCRdb has only the in-frame clones, and not every one. The table lists fewer than 250,000 clones, about 60% of them singletons. A single count supports this clone. Its antigen is not identified. The TCR comes from a human donor with alopecia areata. Source: CD4+ T cells sorted from blood, taken at week 0.

As DNA, the CDR3 is TGTGCCTGGAACCGACTTGAGTCCGGGGAGCTGTTTTTT. This sequence encodes CAWNRLESGELFF. The genes are TRBV30 and TRBJ2-2; D call uncertain. The CDR3 has 13 residues. CDR1 is GTSNPN and CDR2 is SVGIG in the germline V gene (reference sequence). The ends were cut back, 4 bases at V and 6 bases at J, with 12 bases in the middle.